This T cell receptor (beta chain) comes out of a study of blood T cell repertoires in COVID-19. The wider study: Acute and convalescent COVID-19 specimens originated in the United States, Italy and Spain.

As handled by the study authors: How many nucleated cells were present was estimated from reference gene primer amplification. Only in-frame clones appear in the TCRdb table, and some are missing; sequencing was by immunoSEQ multiplex PCR. V, J and clone size reflect that table, while D and trimming were determined from the DNA. Of under 450,000 clones in the sample, around 87% were seen once. The CDR3 consists of 14 residues. Germline V gene lookup returns CDR1 LGHNA and CDR2 YNFKEQ. Unmatched junction bases numbered 2, after V lost 4 bases and J lost 0 bases. This clone was seen once. Across 20 to 25 US areas, participants ranged in age from about 18 to 90 years. Among Cohort 3 donors, those recovered had two negative PCRs, clearance, or symptom resolution.

The chain joins TRBV4-2 to TRBJ1-1; 7 bases match TRBD1. The TCR was taken from a man between 25 and 39 years old who had recovered from COVID-19. The sample comprised PBMCs or T cells enriched from blood (not recorded which). The CDR3 nucleotides read TGTGCCAGCAGCCGACAGGGCATGAACACTGAAGCTTTCTTT. Its translation: CASSRQGMNTEAFF.